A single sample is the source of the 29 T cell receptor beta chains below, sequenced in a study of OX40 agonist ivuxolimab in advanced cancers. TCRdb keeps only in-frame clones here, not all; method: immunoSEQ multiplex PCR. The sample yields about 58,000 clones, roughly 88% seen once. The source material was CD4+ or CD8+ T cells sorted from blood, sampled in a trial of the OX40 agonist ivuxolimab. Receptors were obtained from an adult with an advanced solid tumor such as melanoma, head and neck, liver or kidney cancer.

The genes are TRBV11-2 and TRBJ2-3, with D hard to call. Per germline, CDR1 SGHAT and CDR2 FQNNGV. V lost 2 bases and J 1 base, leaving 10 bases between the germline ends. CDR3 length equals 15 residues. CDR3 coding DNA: TGTGCCAGCAGCTTATTCGGCTCGCGCACAGATACGCAGTATTTT. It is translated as CASSLFGSRTDTQYF.

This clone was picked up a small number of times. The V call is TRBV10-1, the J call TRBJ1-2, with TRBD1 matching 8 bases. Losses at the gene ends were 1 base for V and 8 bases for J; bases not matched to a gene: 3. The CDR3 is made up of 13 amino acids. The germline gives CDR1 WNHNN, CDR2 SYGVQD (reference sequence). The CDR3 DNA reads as TGCGCCAGCAGTGAGTGGACAGGGAAAGGCTACACCTTC. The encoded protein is CASSEWTGKGYTF.

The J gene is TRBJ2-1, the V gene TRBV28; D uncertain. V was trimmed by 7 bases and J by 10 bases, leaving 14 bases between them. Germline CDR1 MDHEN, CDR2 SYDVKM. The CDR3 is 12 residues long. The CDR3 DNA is TGTGCCAGCACCGCCCGGCTGAGGGAGCAGTTCTTC. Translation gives CASTARLREQFF.

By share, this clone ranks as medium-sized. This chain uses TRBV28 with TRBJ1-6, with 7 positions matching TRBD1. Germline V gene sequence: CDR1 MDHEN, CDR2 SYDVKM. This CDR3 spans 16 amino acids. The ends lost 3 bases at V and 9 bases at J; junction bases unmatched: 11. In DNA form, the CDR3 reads TGTGCCAGCAGTTTGGTACAGGGGATGGGCGGTTCACCCCTCCACTTT. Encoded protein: CASSLVQGMGGSPLHF.

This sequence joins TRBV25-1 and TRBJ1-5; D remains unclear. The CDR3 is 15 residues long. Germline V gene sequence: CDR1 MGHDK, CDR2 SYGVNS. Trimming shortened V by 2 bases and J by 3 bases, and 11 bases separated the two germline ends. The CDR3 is CASSEDSTPNQPQHF. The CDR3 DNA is TGTGCCAGCAGTGAAGACTCAACACCCAATCAGCCCCAGCATTTT.

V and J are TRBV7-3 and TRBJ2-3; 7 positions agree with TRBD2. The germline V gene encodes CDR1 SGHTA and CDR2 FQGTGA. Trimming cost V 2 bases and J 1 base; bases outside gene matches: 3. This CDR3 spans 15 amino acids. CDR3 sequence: CASSLGLAGTDTQYF. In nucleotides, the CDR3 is TGTGCCAGCAGCTTAGGCCTAGCGGGCACAGATACGCAGTATTTT.

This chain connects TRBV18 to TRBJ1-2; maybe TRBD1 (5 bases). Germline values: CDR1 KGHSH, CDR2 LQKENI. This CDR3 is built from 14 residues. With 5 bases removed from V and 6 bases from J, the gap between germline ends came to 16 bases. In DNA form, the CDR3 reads TGTGCCAGCTCATCGAATGAGAGGGGACATGGCTACACCTTC. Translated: CASSSNERGHGYTF.

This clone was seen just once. In DNA, the CDR3 is TGTGCCAGCAGCATAGGACAGGGTGGCTATGGCTACACCTTC. Translation: CASSIGQGGYGYTF. The chain is built from TRBV5-6 and TRBJ1-2, with 8 nucleotides matching TRBD1. Germline V gene data show CDR1 as SGHDT and CDR2 as YYEEEE. This CDR3 is built from 14 residues. The J segment lost 4 bases and the V segment lost 4 bases, leaving 6 bases of the junction unmatched.

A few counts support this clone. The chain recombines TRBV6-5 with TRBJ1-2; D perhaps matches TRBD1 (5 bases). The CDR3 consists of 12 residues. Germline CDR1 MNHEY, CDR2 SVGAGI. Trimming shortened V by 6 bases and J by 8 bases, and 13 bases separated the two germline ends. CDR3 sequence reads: CASSPQEGGYTF. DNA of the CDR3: TGTGCCAGCAGCCCACAGGAGGGGGGCTACACCTTC.

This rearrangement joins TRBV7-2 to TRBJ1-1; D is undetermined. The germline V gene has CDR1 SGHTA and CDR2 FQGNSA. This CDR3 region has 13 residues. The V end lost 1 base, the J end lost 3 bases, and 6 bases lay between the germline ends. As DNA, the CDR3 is TGTGCCAGCAGCTTAGTTCTGGACACTGAAGCTTTCTTT. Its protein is CASSLVLDTEAFF. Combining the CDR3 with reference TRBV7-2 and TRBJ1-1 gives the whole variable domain GAGVSQSPSNKVTEKGKDVELRCDPISGHTALYWYRQSLGQGLEFLIYFQGNSAPDKSGLPSDRFSAERTGGSVSTLTIQRTQQEDSAVYLCASSLVLDTEAFFGQGTRLTVV.

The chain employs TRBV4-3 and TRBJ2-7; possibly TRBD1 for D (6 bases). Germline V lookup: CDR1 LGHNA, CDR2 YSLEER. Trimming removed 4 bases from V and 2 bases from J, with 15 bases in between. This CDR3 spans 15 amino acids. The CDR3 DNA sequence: TGCGCCAGCAGCCGTGAAACCGGGACAACCTACGAGCAGTACTTC. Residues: CASSRETGTTYEQYF.

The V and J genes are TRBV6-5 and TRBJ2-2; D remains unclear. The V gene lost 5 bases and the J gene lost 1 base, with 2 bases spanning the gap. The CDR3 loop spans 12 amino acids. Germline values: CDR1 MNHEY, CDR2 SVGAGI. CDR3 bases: TGTGCCAGCAGTCTGAACACCGGGGAGCTGTTTTTT. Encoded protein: CASSLNTGELFF.

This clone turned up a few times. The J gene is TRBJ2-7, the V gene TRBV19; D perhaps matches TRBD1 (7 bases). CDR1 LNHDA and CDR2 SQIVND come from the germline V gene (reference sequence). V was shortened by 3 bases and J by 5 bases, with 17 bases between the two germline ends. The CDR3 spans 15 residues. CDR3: CASSINDGRGDEQYF. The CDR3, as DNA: TGTGCCAGTAGTATTAATGACGGCAGGGGGGACGAGCAGTACTTC.

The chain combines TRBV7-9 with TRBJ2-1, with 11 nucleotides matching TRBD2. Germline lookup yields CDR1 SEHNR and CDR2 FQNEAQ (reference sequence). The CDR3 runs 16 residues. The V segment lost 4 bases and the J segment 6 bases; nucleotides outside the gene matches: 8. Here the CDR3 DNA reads TGTGCCAGCAGCTCCCAACTAGCGGGAGAAGTCAATGAGCAGTTCTTC. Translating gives CASSSQLAGEVNEQFF.

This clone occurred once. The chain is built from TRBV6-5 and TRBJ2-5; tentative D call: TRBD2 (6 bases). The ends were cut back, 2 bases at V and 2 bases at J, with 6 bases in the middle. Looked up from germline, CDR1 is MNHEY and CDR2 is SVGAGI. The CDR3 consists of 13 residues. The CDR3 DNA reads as TGTGCCAGCAGTTACGCGGGGCAAGAGACCCAGTACTTC. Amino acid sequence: CASSYAGQETQYF.

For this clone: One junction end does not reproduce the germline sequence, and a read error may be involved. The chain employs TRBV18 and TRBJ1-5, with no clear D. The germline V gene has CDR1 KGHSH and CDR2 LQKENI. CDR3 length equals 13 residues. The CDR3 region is CASPPGGNQPQHF. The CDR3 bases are TGTGCCAGCCCACCAGGCGGAAATCAGCCCCAGCATTTT.

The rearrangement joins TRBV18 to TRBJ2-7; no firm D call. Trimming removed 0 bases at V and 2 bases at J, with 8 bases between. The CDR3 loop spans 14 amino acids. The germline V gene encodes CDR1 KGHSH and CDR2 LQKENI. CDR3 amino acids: CASSPPHRTYEQYF. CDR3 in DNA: TGTGCCAGCTCACCACCTCACAGAACCTACGAGCAGTACTTC.

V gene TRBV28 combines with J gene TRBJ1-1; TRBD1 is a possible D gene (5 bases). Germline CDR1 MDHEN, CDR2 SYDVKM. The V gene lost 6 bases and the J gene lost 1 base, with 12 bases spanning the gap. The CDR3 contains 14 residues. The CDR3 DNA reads TGTGCCAGCAGGCCCACAGGTACGAACACTGAAGCTTTCTTT. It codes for CASRPTGTNTEAFF.

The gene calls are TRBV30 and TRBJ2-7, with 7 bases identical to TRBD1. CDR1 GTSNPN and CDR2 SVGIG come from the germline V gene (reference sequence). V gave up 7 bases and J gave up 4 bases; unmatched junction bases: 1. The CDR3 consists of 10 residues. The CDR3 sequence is CALGQYEQYF. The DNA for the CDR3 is TGTGCCTTGGGACAGTACGAGCAGTACTTC.

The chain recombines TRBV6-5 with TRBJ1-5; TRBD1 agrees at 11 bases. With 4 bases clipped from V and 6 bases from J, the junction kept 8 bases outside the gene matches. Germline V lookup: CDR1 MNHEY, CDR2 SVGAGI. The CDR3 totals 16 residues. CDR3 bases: TGTGCCAGCAGTTCAACGGGACAGGGGGTCAGTCAGCCCCAGCATTTT. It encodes CASSSTGQGVSQPQHF.

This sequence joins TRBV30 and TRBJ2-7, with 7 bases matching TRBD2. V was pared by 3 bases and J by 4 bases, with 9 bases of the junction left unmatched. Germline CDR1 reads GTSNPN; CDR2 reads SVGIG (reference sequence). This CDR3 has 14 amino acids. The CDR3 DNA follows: TGTGCCTGGAGAAGAGGAGGGGAGGGGTACGAGCAGTACTTC. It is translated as CAWRRGGEGYEQYF.

CDR3 region: CASSVQDLNEQFF. CDR3 DNA: TGTGCCAGCAGTGTCCAGGACCTAAATGAGCAGTTCTTC. V gene TRBV2 combines with J gene TRBJ2-1; D gene uncertain. Trimming stripped 4 bases from V and 7 bases from J, with 11 bases between. The CDR3 covers 13 residues. In germline, CDR1 is SNHLY, CDR2 FYNNEI.

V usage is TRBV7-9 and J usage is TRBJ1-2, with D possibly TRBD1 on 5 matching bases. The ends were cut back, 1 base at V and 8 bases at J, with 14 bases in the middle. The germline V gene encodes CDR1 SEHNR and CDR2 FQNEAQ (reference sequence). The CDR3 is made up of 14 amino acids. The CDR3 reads CASSLVARAEGYTF. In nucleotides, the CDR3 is TGTGCCAGCAGCTTAGTGGCCAGGGCGGAAGGCTACACCTTC.

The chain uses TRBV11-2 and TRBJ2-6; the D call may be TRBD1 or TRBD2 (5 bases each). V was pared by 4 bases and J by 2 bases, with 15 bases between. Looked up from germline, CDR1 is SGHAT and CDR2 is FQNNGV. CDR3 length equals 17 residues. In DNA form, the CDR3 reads TGTGCCAGCAGCTCCCCTGGGACCGAGGCTGGGGCCAACGTCCTGACTTTC. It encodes CASSSPGTEAGANVLTF.

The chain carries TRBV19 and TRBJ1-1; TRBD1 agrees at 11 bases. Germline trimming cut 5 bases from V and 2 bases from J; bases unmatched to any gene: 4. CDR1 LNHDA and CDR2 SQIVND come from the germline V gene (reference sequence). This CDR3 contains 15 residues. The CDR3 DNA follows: TGTGCCAGTAGTCCTCGGACAGGGGGCAACACTGAAGCTTTCTTT. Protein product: CASSPRTGGNTEAFF.

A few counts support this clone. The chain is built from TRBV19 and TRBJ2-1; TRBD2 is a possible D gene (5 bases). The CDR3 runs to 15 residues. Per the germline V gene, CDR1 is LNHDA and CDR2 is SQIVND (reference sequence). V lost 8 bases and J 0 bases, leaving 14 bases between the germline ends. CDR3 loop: CASYSGRSSYNEQFF. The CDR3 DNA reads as TGTGCCAGTTATTCGGGGAGAAGCTCCTACAATGAGCAGTTCTTC.

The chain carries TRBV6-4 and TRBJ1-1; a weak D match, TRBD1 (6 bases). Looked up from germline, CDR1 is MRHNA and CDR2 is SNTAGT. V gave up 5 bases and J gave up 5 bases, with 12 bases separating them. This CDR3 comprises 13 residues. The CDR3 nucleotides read TGTGCCAGCAGTTTGGACAGAGGGACTGAAGCTTTCTTT. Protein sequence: CASSLDRGTEAFF.

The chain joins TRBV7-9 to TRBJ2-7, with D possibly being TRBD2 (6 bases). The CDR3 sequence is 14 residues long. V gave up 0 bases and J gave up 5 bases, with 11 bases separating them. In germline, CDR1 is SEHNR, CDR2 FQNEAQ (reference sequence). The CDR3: CASSLAGGVHEQYF. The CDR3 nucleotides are TGTGCCAGCAGCTTAGCTGGAGGGGTCCACGAGCAGTACTTC.

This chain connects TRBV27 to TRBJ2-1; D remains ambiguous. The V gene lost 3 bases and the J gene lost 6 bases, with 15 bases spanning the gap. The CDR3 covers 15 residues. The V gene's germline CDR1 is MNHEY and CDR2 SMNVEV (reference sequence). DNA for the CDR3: TGTGCCAGCAGTTTTCATAAAGGGCTGGTCAATGAGCAGTTCTTC. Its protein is CASSFHKGLVNEQFF.